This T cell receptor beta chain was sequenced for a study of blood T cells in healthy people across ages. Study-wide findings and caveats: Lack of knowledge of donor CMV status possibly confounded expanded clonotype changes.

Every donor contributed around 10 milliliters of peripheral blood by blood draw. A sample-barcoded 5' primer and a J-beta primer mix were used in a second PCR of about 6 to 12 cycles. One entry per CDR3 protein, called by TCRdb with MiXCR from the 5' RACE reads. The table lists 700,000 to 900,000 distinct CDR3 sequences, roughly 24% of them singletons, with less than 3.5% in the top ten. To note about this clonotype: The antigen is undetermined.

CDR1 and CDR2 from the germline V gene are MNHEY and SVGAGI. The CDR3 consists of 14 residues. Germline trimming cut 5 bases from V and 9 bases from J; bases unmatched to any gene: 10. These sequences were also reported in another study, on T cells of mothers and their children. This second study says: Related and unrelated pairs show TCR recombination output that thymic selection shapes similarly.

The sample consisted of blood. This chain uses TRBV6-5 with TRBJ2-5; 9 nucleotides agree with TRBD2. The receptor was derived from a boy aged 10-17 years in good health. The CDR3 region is CASSASGAQAAQYF. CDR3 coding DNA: TGTGCCAGCAGTGCTAGCGGGGCACAGGCGGCCCAGTACTTC.